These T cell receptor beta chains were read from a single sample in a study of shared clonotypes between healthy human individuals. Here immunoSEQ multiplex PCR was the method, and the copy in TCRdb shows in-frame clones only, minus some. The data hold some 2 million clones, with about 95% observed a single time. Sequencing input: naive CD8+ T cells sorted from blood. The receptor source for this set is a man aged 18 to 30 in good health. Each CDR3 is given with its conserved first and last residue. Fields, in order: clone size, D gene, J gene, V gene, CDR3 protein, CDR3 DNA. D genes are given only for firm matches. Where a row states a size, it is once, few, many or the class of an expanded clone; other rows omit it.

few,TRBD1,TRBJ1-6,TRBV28,CASSGQGWSYNSPLHF,TGTGCCAGCAGTGGACAGGGCTGGTCCTATAATTCACCCCTCCACTTT
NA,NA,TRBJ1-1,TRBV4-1,CASSLSRARNTEAFF,TGCGCCAGCAGTCTTAGCCGGGCGCGGAACACTGAAGCTTTCTTT
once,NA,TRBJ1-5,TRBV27,CASRRLSNQPQHF,TGTGCCAGCCGCCGACTTAGCAATCAGCCCCAGCATTTT
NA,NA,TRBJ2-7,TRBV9,CASSVEWYEQYF,TGTGCCAGCAGCGTAGAATGGTACGAGCAGTACTTC
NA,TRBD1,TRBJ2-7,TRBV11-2,CASSYRQGYEQYF,TGTGCCAGCAGCTACCGACAGGGGTACGAGCAGTACTTC
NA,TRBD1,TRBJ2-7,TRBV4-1,CASSQGQGGEQYF,TGCGCCAGCAGCCAAGGACAGGGCGGAGAGCAGTACTTC
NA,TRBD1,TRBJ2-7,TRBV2,CAWTGQHSYEQYF,TGTGCCTGGACGGGACAGCACTCCTACGAGCAGTACTTC
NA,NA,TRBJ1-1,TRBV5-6,CASSPPGRTEAFF,TGTGCCAGCAGCCCCCCAGGCCGGACTGAAGCTTTCTTT
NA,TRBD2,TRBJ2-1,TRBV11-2,CASSAPPGTSGVREQFF,TGTGCCAGCAGCGCCCCCCCTGGGACTAGTGGGGTTCGGGAGCAGTTCTTC
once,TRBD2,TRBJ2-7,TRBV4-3,CASSQDWGLEYEQYF,TGCGCCAGCAGCCAAGATTGGGGACTAGAATACGAGCAGTACTTC
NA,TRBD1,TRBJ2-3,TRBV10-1,CASPDRVEKDTQYF,TGCGCCAGTCCGGACAGGGTAGAGAAAGATACGCAGTATTTT
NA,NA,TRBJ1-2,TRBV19,CASSIDWNSQAYGYTF,TGTGCCAGTAGTATAGACTGGAACAGTCAAGCCTATGGCTACACCTTC
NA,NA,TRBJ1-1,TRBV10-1,CASSESGEGDFTGEAFF,TGCGCCAGCAGTGAGTCCGGGGAGGGGGATTTTACGGGTGAAGCTTTCTTT
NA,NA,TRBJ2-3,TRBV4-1,CASSQDVSPDTQYF,TGCGCCAGCAGCCAAGACGTCAGCCCAGATACGCAGTATTTT
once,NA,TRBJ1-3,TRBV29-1,CSAADDREKSWGNTIYF,TGCAGCGCCGCCGACGACCGAGAGAAGAGCTGGGGAAACACCATATATTTT
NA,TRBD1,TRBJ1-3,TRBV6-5,CASSSDRGISGNTIYF,TGTGCCAGCAGTTCGGACAGGGGGATTTCTGGAAACACCATATATTTT
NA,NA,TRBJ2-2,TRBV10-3,CAIGVAGTGELFF,TGTGCCATCGGGGTCGCGGGCACCGGGGAGCTGTTTTTT
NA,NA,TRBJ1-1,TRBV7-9,CASSLTVEAFF,TGTGCCAGCAGCTTAACCGTCGAAGCTTTCTTT
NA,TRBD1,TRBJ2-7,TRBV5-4,CASSLADRGRYEQYF,TGTGCCAGCAGCTTGGCCGACAGGGGGCGGTACGAGCAGTACTTC
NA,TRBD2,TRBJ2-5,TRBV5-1,CASGTGTSGGKQETQYF,TGCGCCAGCGGCACCGGGACTAGCGGGGGGAAACAAGAGACCCAGTACTTC
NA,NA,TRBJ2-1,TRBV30,CAGKEALLYNEQFF,TGTGCCGGGAAGGAGGCTCTTCTCTACAATGAGCAGTTCTTC
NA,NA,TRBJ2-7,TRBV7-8,CASSLASGHEQYF,TGTGCCAGCAGCTTAGCCAGCGGGCACGAGCAGTACTTC
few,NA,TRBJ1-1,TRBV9,CASSGGGLGTEAFF,TGTGCCAGCAGTGGAGGAGGGTTGGGCACTGAAGCTTTCTTT
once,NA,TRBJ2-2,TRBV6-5,CASSYGPSGELFF,TGTGCCAGCAGTTACGGTCCGTCCGGGGAGCTGTTTTTT
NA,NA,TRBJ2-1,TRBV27,CASKDRVNEQFF,TGTGCCAGCAAGGATCGGGTCAATGAGCAGTTCTTC
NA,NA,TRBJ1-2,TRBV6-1,CASSEVVEDYTF,TGTGCCAGCAGTGAAGTTGTGGAGGACTACACCTTC
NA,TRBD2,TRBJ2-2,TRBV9,CASSVSSGTNTGELFF,TGTGCCAGCAGCGTTTCTAGCGGGACGAACACCGGGGAGCTGTTTTTT
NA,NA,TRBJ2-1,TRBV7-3,CASSLSQVFNEQFF,TGTGCCAGCAGCTTATCTCAGGTTTTCAATGAGCAGTTCTTC
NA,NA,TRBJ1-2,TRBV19,CASSIDLEEVFGYTF,TGTGCCAGTAGTATAGATCTGGAGGAGGTCTTTGGCTACACCTTC
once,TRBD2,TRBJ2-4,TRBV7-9,CASSPGLAEQYF,TGTGCCAGCAGCCCGGGACTAGCGGAACAGTACTTC
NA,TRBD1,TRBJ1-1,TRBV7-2,CASSWTGLNTEAFF,TGTGCCAGCAGCTGGACAGGGCTAAACACTGAAGCTTTCTTT
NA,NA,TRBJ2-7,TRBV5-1,CASSLAAGLLSPNEQYF,TGCGCCAGCAGCTTGGCCGCTGGGCTCCTCTCGCCGAACGAGCAGTACTTC
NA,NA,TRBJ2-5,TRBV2,CASSETRYQETQYF,TGTGCCAGCAGTGAAACGCGGTACCAAGAGACCCAGTACTTC
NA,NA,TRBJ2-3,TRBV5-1,CASSSNPAGLTDTQYF,TGCGCCAGCAGCTCCAATCCCGCGGGTCTAACAGATACGCAGTATTTT
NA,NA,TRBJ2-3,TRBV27,CASSPRGATDTQYF,TGTGCCAGCAGTCCCAGGGGGGCCACAGATACGCAGTATTTT
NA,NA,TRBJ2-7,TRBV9,CASSVGEATYEQYF,TGTGCCAGCAGCGTAGGTGAAGCAACCTACGAGCAGTACTTC
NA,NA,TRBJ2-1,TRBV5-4,CASSLGWPEEHNEQFF,TGTGCCAGCAGCTTGGGATGGCCCGAGGAGCACAATGAGCAGTTCTTC